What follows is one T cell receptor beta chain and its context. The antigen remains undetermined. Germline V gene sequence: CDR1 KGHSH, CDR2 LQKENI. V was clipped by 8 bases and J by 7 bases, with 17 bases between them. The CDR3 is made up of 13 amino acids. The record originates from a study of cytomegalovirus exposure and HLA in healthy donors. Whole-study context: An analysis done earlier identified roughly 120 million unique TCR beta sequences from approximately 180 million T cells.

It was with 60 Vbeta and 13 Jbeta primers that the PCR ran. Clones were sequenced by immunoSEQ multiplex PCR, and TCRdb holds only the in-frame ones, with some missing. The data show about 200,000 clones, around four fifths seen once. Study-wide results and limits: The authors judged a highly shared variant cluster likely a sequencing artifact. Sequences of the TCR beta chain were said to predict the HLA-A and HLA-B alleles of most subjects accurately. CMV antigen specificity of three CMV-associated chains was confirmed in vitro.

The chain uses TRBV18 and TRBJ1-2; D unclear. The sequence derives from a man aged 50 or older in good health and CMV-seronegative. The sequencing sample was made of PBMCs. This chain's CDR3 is CASRLGGGRGYTF. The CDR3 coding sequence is TGTGCCAGCCGGCTTGGAGGAGGTCGTGGCTACACCTTC.